The 15 T cell receptor beta chains given below trace back to one sample, sequenced in a study of PD-1 blockade in classical Hodgkin lymphoma. TCRdb's table, derived via immunoSEQ multiplex PCR, lists solely in-frame clones and lacks some. The profile covers 10,000 to 15,000 clones, with 65% to 85% appearing a single time and 20% to 30% taken by the ten largest. All trial patients relapsed after autologous stem cell transplantation. The sample in question was peripheral blood mononuclear cells (PBMCs), obtained at baseline. These receptors were obtained from a human donor with classical Hodgkin lymphoma.

The chain carries TRBV7-2 and TRBJ2-7; no definite D call. CDR1 is SGHTA and CDR2 is FQGNSA in the germline V gene. The CDR3 has 13 amino acids. Trimming shortened V by 4 bases and J by 10 bases, and 17 bases separated the two germline ends. The CDR3 sequence: CASSSPPSLYQYV. CDR3 coding DNA: TGTGCCAGCAGCTCACCCCCCAGTCTGTACCAGTACGTC.

The chain recombines TRBV10-3 with TRBJ1-5; 7 bases match TRBD1. CDR3 size: 15 residues. Germline V gives CDR1 ENHRY, CDR2 SYGVKD. The V and J ends lost 4 bases and 0 bases, in that order; junction bases with no gene match: 3. The CDR3 DNA reads as TGTGCCATCAGTGGGACAGGATATAGCAATCAGCCCCAGCATTTT. It is translated as CAISGTGYSNQPQHF.

The rearrangement uses TRBV28 and TRBJ1-4; D remains ambiguous. This CDR3 contains 13 residues. Germline-derived CDR1 and CDR2 are MDHEN and SYDVKM. V gave up 2 bases and J gave up 8 bases, with 9 bases separating them. The CDR3 is CASSLSQPEKLFF. DNA of the CDR3: TGTGCCAGCAGTTTAAGCCAGCCCGAAAAACTGTTTTTT. The whole variable domain, remainder taken from reference TRBV28 and TRBJ1-4, is DVKVTQSSRYLVKRTGEKVFLECVQDMDHENMFWYRQDPGLGLRLIYFSYDVKMKEKGDIPEGYSVSREKKERFSLILESASTNQTSMYLCASSLSQPEKLFFGSGTQLSVL.

V is TRBV19 and J is TRBJ1-2, with D tentatively TRBD1 (5 bases). Germline V gene data show CDR1 as LNHDA and CDR2 as SQIVND (reference sequence). Trimming left V 5 bases short and J 0 bases short, with 13 bases between. This CDR3 region has 15 residues. CDR3 in amino acids: CASSARDGPNYGYTF. CDR3 bases: TGTGCCAGTAGTGCGCGGGACGGCCCTAACTATGGCTACACCTTC.

The chain joins TRBV30 to TRBJ1-2; a possible D gene is TRBD1 (5 bases). CDR1 GTSNPN and CDR2 SVGIG come from the germline V gene (reference sequence). V was clipped by 2 bases and J by 2 bases, with 18 bases between them. CDR3 length equals 16 residues. The CDR3 nucleotides are TGTGCCTGGAGTCTCGGGGCTGGATACAGGAACTATGGCTACACCTTC. Its protein product is CAWSLGAGYRNYGYTF.

V and J are TRBV7-8 and TRBJ2-2; D not resolved. CDR1 is SGHVS, CDR2 FQNEAQ, per germline. Trimming removed 6 bases at V and 1 base at J, with 12 bases between. This CDR3 spans 15 amino acids. DNA of the CDR3: TGTGCCAGCAGGAAGGGCCTAGGGAACACCGGGGAGCTGTTTTTT. Residues: CASRKGLGNTGELFF.

The chain uses TRBV4-2 and TRBJ2-6; TRBD1 aligns across 7 bases. Germline assignment: CDR1 LGHNA and CDR2 YNFKEQ. CDR3 length equals 18 residues. Germline trimming cut 2 bases from V and 0 bases from J; bases unmatched to any gene: 7. The CDR3 reads CASSQPGTVISGANVLTF. DNA for the CDR3: TGTGCCAGCAGCCAACCGGGGACAGTCATCTCTGGGGCCAACGTCCTGACTTTC.

Only one count was recorded for this clone. The chain uses TRBV7-8 and TRBJ1-5; no reliable D call. V lost 1 base and J lost 12, with 7 bases in between. The CDR3 sequence is 11 residues long. From germline, CDR1 is SGHVS and CDR2 FQNEAQ. The CDR3 DNA sequence: TGTGCCAGCAGCTTAGGTCGACTCCAGCATTTT. This codes for CASSLGRLQHF. Supplemented by reference TRBV7-8 and TRBJ1-5, the full variable domain reads GAGVSQSPRYKVAKRGQDVALRCDPISGHVSLFWYQQALGQGPEFLTYFQNEAQLDKSGLPSDRFFAERPEGSVSTLKIQRTQQEDSAVYLCASSLGRLQHFGDGTRLSIL.

The chain is built from TRBV28 and TRBJ2-7; 9 nucleotides agree with TRBD1. Germline V CDR1 and CDR2: MDHEN, SYDVKM. There are 13 residues in the CDR3. The ends lost 7 bases at V and 5 bases at J; junction bases unmatched: 6. The chain's CDR3 is CASTRTGGDEQYF. The CDR3 nucleotides read TGTGCCAGCACCCGTACAGGGGGCGACGAGCAGTACTTC.

The chain uses TRBV7-2 and TRBJ2-1; D is unclear. V lost 5 bases and J lost 6, with 11 bases in between. The CDR3 has 13 amino acids. CDR1 SGHTA and CDR2 FQGNSA come from the germline V gene. The CDR3 sequence is CASSTFESNEQFF. The CDR3, as DNA: TGTGCCAGCAGCACATTTGAGAGCAATGAGCAGTTCTTC.

The chain links TRBV9 to TRBJ2-1; 9 nucleotides agree with TRBD2. The CDR3 loop spans 16 amino acids. J gave up 6 bases and V 0 bases, and 7 bases lay outside the gene matches. The germline V gene encodes CDR1 SGDLS and CDR2 YYNGEE. CDR3 protein: CASSVGGSGRGNEQFF. In nucleotides, the CDR3 is TGTGCCAGCAGCGTAGGGGGTAGCGGGAGAGGCAATGAGCAGTTCTTC.

The rearrangement joins TRBV7-2 to TRBJ1-5; unclear D gene. The length of the CDR3 is 13 residues. Germline CDR1 SGHTA, CDR2 FQGNSA. V lost 5 bases, J lost 4 bases, and 9 bases lay in between. In DNA, the CDR3 is TGTGCCAGCAGCGGGGTCCGGAATCAGCCCCAGCATTTT. As protein: CASSGVRNQPQHF. Variable domain in full (rest from reference TRBV7-2 and TRBJ1-5): GAGVSQSPSNKVTEKGKDVELRCDPISGHTALYWYRQSLGQGLEFLIYFQGNSAPDKSGLPSDRFSAERTGGSVSTLTIQRTQQEDSAVYLCASSGVRNQPQHFGDGTRLSIL.

The chain employs TRBV29-1 and TRBJ1-6; the D is unclear. Germline CDR1 SQVTM, CDR2 ANQGSEA. The CDR3 runs to 13 residues. V dropped 2 bases and J dropped 9 bases, with 11 bases sitting between them. DNA of the CDR3: TGCAGCGTTGAAAGTGGGATCGGTTCACCCCTCCACTTT. Translating it yields CSVESGIGSPLHF.

The V and J genes are TRBV7-9 and TRBJ1-1; weak D call: TRBD1 (5 bases). This CDR3 region has 14 residues. Trimming shortened V by 1 base and J by 1 base, and 7 bases separated the two germline ends. In germline, CDR1 is SEHNR, CDR2 FQNEAQ (reference sequence). The CDR3 sequence is CASSLGQRNTEAFF. CDR3 coding DNA: TGTGCCAGCAGCTTAGGACAGAGGAACACTGAAGCTTTCTTT.

This clone was observed once. The chain couples TRBV5-8 to TRBJ1-6; maybe TRBD1 (6 bases). This CDR3 is built from 16 residues. Trimming shortened V by 3 bases and J by 0 bases, and 10 bases separated the two germline ends. In germline, CDR1 is SGHTS, CDR2 YDEGEE. The CDR3 is CASSSTGSSYNSPLHF. The CDR3 DNA follows: TGTGCCAGCAGCTCTACAGGGAGCTCCTATAATTCACCCCTCCACTTT.